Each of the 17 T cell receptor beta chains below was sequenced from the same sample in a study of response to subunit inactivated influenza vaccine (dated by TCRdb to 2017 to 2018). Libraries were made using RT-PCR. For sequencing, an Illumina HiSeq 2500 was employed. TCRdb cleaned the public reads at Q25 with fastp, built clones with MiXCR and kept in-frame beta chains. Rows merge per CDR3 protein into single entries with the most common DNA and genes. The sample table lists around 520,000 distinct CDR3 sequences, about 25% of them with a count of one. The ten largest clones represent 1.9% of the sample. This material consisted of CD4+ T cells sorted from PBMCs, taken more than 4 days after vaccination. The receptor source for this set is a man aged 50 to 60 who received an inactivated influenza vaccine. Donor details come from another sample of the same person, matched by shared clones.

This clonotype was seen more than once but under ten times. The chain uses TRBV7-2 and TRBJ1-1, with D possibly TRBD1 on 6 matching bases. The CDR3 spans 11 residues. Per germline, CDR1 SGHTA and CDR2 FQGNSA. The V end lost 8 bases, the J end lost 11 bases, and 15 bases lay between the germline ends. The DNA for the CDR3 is TGTGCCAGCGGACAGACCGGAATGGCTTTCTTT. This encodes CASGQTGMAFF.

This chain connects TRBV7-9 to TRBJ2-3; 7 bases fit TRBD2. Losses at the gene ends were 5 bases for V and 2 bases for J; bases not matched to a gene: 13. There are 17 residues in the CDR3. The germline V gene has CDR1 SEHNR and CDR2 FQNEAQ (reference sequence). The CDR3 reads CASSLPRKRDTTDTQYF. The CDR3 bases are TGTGCCAGCAGCCTTCCACGCAAGCGGGATACCACAGATACGCAGTATTTT.

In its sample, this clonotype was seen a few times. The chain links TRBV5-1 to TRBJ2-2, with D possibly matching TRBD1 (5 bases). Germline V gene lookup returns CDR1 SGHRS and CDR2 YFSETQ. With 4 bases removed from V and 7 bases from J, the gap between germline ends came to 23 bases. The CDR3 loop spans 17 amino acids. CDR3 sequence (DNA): TGCGCCAGCAGCACTTCTCCCTTGCCCCGCCAGGGCGGGGAGCTGTTTTTT. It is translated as CASSTSPLPRQGGELFF.

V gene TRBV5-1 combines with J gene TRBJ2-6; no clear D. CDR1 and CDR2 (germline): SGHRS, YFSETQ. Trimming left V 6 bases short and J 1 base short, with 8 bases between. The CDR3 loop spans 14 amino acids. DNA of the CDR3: TGCGCCAGCACCTACGGATCTGGGGCCAACGTCCTGACTTTC. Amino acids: CASTYGSGANVLTF.

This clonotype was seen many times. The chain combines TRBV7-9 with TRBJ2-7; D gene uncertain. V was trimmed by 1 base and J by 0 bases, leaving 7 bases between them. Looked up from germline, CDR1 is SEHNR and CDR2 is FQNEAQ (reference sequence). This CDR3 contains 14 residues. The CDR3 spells CASSLDFYSYEQYF. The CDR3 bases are TGTGCCAGCAGCTTAGACTTCTACTCCTACGAGCAGTACTTC.

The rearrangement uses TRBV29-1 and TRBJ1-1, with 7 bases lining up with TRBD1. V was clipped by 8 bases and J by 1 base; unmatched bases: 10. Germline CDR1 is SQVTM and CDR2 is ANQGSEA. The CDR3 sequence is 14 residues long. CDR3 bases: TGCAGCTCGAAGACAGGGAAGGGGAACACTGAAGCTTTCTTT. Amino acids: CSSKTGKGNTEAFF.

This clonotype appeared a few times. CDR3 sequence (DNA): TGCGCCAGCAGCCAAGATCCGGTAGCGGGGGCGGGCGGGGAGCTGTTTTTT. It codes for CASSQDPVAGAGGELFF. This rearrangement joins TRBV4-3 to TRBJ2-2; 9 bases agree with TRBD2. Germline V gene data show CDR1 as LGHNA and CDR2 as YSLEER. V shed 0 bases and J 7 bases; nucleotides not matched to a gene: 9. The CDR3 is made up of 17 amino acids.

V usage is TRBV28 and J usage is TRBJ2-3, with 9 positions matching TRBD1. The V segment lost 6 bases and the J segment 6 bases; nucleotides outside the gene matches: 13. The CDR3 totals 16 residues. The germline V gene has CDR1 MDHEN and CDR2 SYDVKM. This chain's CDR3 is CASSNRAGQGLDTQYF. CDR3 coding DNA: TGTGCCAGCAGCAATAGGGCGGGACAGGGATTGGATACGCAGTATTTT.

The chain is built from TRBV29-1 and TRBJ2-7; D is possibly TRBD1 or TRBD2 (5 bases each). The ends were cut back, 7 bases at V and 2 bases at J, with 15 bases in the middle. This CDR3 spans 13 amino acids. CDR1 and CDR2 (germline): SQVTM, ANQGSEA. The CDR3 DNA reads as TGCAGCGCTCTCCTTGGGGGTACCTACGAGCAGTACTTC. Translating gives CSALLGGTYEQYF.

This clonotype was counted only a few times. CDR3 sequence: CASSSTKGPGTDTQYF. In DNA form, the CDR3 reads TGCGCCAGCAGCTCAACAAAGGGTCCTGGCACAGATACGCAGTATTTT. V usage is TRBV5-1 and J usage is TRBJ2-3; no clear D gene. The length of the CDR3 is 16 residues. Trimming cost V 3 bases and J 1 base, with 15 bases left between them. Per the germline V gene, CDR1 is SGHRS and CDR2 is YFSETQ.

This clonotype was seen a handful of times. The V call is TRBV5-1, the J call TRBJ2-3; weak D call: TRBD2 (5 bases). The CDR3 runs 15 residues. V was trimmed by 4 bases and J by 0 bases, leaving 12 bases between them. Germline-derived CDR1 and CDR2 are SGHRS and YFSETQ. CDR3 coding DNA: TGCGCCAGCAGCCCTGGGAGACCAAGCACAGATACGCAGTATTTT. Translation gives CASSPGRPSTDTQYF.

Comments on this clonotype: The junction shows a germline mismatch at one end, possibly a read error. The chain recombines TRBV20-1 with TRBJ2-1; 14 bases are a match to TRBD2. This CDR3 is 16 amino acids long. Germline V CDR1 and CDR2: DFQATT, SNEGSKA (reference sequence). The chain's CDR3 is CSPRTSGGSSYNEQFF. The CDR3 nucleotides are TGCAGTCCTAGGACTAGCGGGGGGAGCTCCTACAATGAGCAGTTCTTC.

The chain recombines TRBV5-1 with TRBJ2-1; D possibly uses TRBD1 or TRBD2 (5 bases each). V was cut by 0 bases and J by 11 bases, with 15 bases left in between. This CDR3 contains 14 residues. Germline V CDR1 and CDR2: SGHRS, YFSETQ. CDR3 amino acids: CASSLGAGPGQQFF. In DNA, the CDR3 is TGCGCCAGCAGCTTGGGGGCTGGACCGGGACAGCAGTTCTTC.

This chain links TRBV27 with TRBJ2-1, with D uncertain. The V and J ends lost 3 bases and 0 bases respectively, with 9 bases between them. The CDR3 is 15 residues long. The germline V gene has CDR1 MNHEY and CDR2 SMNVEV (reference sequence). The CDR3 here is CASSFAKSSYNEQFF. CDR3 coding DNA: TGTGCCAGCAGTTTTGCAAAGAGCTCCTACAATGAGCAGTTCTTC.

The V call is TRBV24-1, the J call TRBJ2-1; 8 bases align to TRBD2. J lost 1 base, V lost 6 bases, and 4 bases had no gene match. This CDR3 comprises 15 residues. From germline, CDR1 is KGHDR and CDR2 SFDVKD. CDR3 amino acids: CATSSGSLSYNEQFF. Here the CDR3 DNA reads TGTGCCACCAGTAGCGGGAGTTTGTCCTACAATGAGCAGTTCTTC.

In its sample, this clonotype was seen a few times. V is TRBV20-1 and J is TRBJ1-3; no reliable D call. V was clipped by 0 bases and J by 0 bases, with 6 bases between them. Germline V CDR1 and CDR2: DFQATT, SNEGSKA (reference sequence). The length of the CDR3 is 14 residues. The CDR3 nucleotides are TGCAGTGCTAGAGAAGATAGCTCTGGAAACACCATATATTTT. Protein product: CSAREDSSGNTIYF.

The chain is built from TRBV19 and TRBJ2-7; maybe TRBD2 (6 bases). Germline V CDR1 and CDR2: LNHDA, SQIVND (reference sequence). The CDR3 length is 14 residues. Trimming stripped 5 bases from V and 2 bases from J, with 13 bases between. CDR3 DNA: TGTGCCAGTAGTTCGGCACGGGGGACCTACGAGCAGTACTTC. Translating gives CASSSARGTYEQYF. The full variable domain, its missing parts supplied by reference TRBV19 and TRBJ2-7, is DGGITQSPKYLFRKEGQNVTLSCEQNLNHDAMYWYRQDPGQGLRLIYYSQIVNDFQKGDIAEGYSVSREKKESFPLTVTSAQKNPTAFYLCASSSARGTYEQYFGPGTRLTVT.